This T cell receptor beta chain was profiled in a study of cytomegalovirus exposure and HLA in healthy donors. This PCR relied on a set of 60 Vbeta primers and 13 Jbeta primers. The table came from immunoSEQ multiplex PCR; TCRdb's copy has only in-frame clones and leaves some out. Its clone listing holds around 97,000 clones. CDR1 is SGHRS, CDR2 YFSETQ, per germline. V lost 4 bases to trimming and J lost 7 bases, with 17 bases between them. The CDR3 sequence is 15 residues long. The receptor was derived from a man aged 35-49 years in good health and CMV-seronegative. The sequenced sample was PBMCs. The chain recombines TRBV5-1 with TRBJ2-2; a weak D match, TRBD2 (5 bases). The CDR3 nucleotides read TGCGCCAGCAGCCCGGACGGGAAAACGAGCGGGGAGCTGTTTTTT. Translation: CASSPDGKTSGELFF.